These T cell receptor beta chains were read from a single sample in a study of graft-versus-host responses after intestinal transplantation. Assay: immunoSEQ multiplex PCR; the TCRdb copy retains only in-frame clones and omits some. Found here are approximately 89,000 clones, 90% of them singletons; the top ten hold 15% to 20%. This material consisted of PBMCs, taken roughly 410 days after intestinal transplant. Receptors were obtained from a human patient who received an intestinal transplant, so some T cells may come from the graft donor. Each CDR3 is given without its conserved first and last residue.

>TRBV7-9|TRBJ2-7
ASSLLAGGPYEQY
>TRBV5-4|TRBJ1-1
ASRRTGQGTNTEAF
>TRBV5-1|TRBJ2-3
ASSFSGAGTDTQY
>TRBV13|TRBJ2-1
ASSPGLAGANEQF
>TRBV27|TRBJ2-7
ASSTLAGAISYEQY
>TRBV5-5|TRBJ1-4
ASSLGAGWSTNEKLF
>TRBV9|TRBJ2-7
ASSGGTVTYEQY
>TRBV6-6|TRBJ1-5
ASSHEGPYSNQPQH
>TRBV7-9|TRBJ1-1
ASSAGLNTEAF
>TRBV5-1|TRBJ1-4
ASSLAGRRGTEEKLF
>TRBV18|TRBJ2-7
ASSPSSVRYEQY
>TRBV19|TRBJ1-2
ASTLTGTYYGYT
>TRBV5-8|TRBJ1-1
ASSLYRYTEAF
>TRBV25-1|TRBJ1-6
ASSDPRGSPLH
>TRBV29-1|TRBJ2-7
SVSRAVAYEQY
>TRBV11-2|TRBJ2-1
ASSLGGHEQF
>TRBV29-1|TRBJ2-7
SALTGANYEQY
>TRBV6-6|TRBJ1-6
ASSSRTGWKTPLH
>TRBV9|TRBJ2-7
ASSVGSLSYEQY
>TRBV10-3|TRBJ1-1
AISEMGRNTEAF